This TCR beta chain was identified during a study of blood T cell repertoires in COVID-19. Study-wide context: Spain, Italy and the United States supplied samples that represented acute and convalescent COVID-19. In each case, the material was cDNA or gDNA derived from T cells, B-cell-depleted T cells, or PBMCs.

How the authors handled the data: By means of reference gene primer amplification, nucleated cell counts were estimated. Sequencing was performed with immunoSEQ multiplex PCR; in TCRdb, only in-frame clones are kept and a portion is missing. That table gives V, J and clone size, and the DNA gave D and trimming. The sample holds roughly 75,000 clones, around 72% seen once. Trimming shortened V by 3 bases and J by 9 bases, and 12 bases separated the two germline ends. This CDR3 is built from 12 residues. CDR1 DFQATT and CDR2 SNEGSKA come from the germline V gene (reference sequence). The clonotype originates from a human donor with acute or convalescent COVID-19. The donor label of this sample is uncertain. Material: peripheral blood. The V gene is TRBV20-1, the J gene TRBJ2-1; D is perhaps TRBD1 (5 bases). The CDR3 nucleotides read TGCAGTGCTAGTAAGGGGATTGGTGAGCAGTTCTTC. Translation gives CSASKGIGEQFF.